These T cell receptor beta chains were read from a single sample in a study of blood T cell repertoires in COVID-19. Repertoires were generated with immunoSEQ multiplex PCR, while TCRdb's copy carries only in-frame clones and drops some. The table lists 150,000 to 200,000 clones, about 80% of them singletons. The sequencing sample was made of peripheral blood. Every receptor here comes from a woman aged 70-85 years with acute or convalescent COVID-19. CDR3s include the opening cysteine and the closing phenylalanine or tryptophan. D genes are given only for firm matches. A clone size is listed for some rows: how often the clone was seen (once, few, many), or a class if it is expanded.

TGTGCCAGCAGCTTTGGAGAAGTCGACGAGCAGTACTTC,CASSFGEVDEQYF,TRBV7-9,.,TRBJ2-7,.
TGTGCCAGCAGCCAACCTCCGGGACAGACCTACGAGCAGTACTTC,CASSQPPGQTYEQYF,TRBV3-1/TRBV3-2,TRBD1,TRBJ2-7,.
TGTGCCAGCAGTTCCCACGAGATGAGGGTTGAAGCTTTCTTT,CASSSHEMRVEAFF,TRBV6-5,.,TRBJ1-1,.
TGTGCCAGCAGTCTTATGGAGACAGCTCTCGGCACAGATACGCAGTATTTT,CASSLMETALGTDTQYF,TRBV6-6,.,TRBJ2-3,.
TGTGCCAGCAGTGGGCAATTACTAGCCCACGGCACAGATACGCAGTATTTT,CASSGQLLAHGTDTQYF,TRBV25-1,.,TRBJ2-3,.
TGCGCCAGCAGCTCGATCGGGACAATTAATGAAAAACTGTTTTTT,CASSSIGTINEKLFF,TRBV5-1,.,TRBJ1-4,.
TGTGCCAGCAGCTTAGGACAGGGAGAAAGTTCTTCCTACGAGCAGTACTTC,CASSLGQGESSSYEQYF,TRBV7-9,TRBD1,TRBJ2-7,.
TGTGCCAGCTCGGACAGGATGAACACTGAAGCTTTCTTT,CASSDRMNTEAFF,TRBV19,TRBD1,TRBJ1-1,.
TGTGCCAGCAGCTCATTGAGCAACTATGGCTACACCTTC,CASSSLSNYGYTF,TRBV7-9,.,TRBJ1-2,.
TGTGCCAGCAGGTACCAACCTTACAGGGCGCCGTACTTC,CASRYQPYRAPYF,TRBV2,.,TRBJ2-5,.
TGTGCCAGCAGGGGAACAGGGGGCAGGACACCCCTCCACTTT,CASRGTGGRTPLHF,TRBV2,TRBD1,TRBJ1-6,.
TGTGCCAGCAGCACACAAGCGCTAGCGGGAGTGAGTGGGACCCAGTACTTC,CASSTQALAGVSGTQYF,TRBV7-9,TRBD2,TRBJ2-5,.
TGTGCCAGCAGTGATAACAGGGGGCGTTTTCAGCCCCAGCATTTT,CASSDNRGRFQPQHF,TRBV6-6,TRBD1,TRBJ1-5,once
TGTGCCAGCAGCCCCTATAGCGGGAGAGTCGGGGAGCTGTTTTTT,CASSPYSGRVGELFF,TRBV7-3,TRBD2,TRBJ2-2,once